This TCR beta chain stems from a study of Ad26.COV2.S vaccination and SARS-CoV-2 variants. The wider study: Intramuscular Ad26.COV2.S at 5x10^10 or 1x10^11 viral particles.

The CDR3 is made up of 15 amino acids. V gave up 3 bases and J gave up 6 bases, with 13 bases separating them. Germline V lookup: CDR1 KGHDR, CDR2 SFDVKD. Noted treatment: 15 to 20 received Ad26.COV2.S at low or high dose, single or two shots; several received placebo; per-sample allocation not given. Day 63 following the first vaccine or placebo injection was when the samples were taken. The sample came from a Boston adult aged 18-55 years. Vaccine was an Ad26 vector expressing Wuhan-strain SARS-CoV-2 spike. General observations from the study: Substantial breadth was reportedly displayed by spike-specific CD8+ and CD4+ T cell responses after vaccination.

TCRdb's table, derived via immunoSEQ multiplex PCR, lists solely in-frame clones and lacks some. Of about 240,000 clones in the sample, roughly 90% were seen once. Of note for this clone: Its target is unknown.

J is TRBJ2-2 and V is TRBV24-1; D possibly corresponds to TRBD2 (6 bases). The sequences come from peripheral blood, collected in a trial of Ad26.COV2.S vaccine versus placebo. This TCR was recovered from a person aged 18-65 years who received the Ad26.COV2.S COVID-19 vaccine or a placebo. Here the CDR3 reads CATSDDAAGSGELFF. Written as DNA, the CDR3 is TGTGCCACCAGTGATGACGCCGCGGGGTCCGGGGAGCTGTTTTTT.